This T cell receptor (beta chain) was identified during a study of T-cell reconstitution after alpha-beta-depleted transplantation in children. Study results and limitations: One year post-transplant, T-cell counts and diversity were largely derived from T cells produced anew. Expanded graft clones numbering several hundred reportedly gave rise to alpha-beta T cells about two months after transplant.

Germline CDR1 reads SEHNR; CDR2 reads FQNEAQ (reference sequence). Deletions cut 4 bases from V and 6 bases from J, with 12 bases between. The CDR3 contains 13 residues. This clonotype was seen ten or more times. Its specificity is not known. The TCRbeta library incorporated unique molecular identifiers. TCRdb reanalysed the PCR reads using MiXCR and keeps one entry per CDR3 protein. Here the sample spans approximately 6,300 distinct CDR3 sequences, 15% to 17% being singletons. The input for sequencing was PBMCs, mostly from graft donor cells, taken 180 days after TCRalphabeta/CD19-depleted stem cell transplant. The chain combines TRBV7-9 with TRBJ1-1, with no clear D. The source of this sequence is a patient aged 2-10 years who had a stem cell transplant for inherited bone marrow failure, so the T cells may come from the graft donor. In nucleotides, the CDR3 is TGTGCCAGCAGCTCCACGGGAAGGTCTGAAGCTTTCTTT. As protein: CASSSTGRSEAFF.